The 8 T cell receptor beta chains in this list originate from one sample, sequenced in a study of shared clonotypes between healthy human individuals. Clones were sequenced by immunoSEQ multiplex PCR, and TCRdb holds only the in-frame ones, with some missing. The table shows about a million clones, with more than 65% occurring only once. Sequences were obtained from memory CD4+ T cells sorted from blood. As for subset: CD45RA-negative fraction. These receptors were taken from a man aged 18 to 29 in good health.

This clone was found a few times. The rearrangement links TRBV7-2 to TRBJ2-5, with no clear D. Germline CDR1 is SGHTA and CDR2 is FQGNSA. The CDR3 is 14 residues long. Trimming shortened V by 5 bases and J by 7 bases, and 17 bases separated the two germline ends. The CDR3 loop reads CASSNAVGSGTQYF. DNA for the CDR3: TGTGCCAGCAGCAACGCCGTTGGATCGGGGACCCAGTACTTC.

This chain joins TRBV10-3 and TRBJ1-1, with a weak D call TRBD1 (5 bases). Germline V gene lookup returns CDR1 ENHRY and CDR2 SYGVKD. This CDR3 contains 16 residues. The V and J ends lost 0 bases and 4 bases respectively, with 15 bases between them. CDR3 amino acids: CAISESTSQGLTEAFF. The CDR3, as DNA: TGTGCCATCAGTGAGTCGACGAGCCAGGGCCTCACTGAAGCTTTCTTT.

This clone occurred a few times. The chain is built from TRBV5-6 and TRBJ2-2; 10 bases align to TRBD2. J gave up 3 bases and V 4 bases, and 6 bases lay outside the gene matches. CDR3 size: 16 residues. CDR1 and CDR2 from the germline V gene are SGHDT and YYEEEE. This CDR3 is CASSTQREGYTGELFF. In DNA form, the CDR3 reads TGTGCCAGCAGCACCCAGCGGGAGGGCTACACCGGGGAGCTGTTTTTT.

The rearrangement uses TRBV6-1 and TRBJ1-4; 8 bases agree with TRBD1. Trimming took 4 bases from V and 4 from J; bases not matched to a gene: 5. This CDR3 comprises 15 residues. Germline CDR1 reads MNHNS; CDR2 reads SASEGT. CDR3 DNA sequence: TGTGCCAGCAGTGCTCAGGGGGCTTATAATGAAAAACTGTTTTTT. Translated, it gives CASSAQGAYNEKLFF.

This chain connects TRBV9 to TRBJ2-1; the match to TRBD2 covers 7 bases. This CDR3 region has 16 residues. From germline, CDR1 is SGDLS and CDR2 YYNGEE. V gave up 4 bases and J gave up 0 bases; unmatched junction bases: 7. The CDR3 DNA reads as TGTGCCAGCAGCCCCGGGTGGGGGGGCTCCTACAATGAGCAGTTCTTC. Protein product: CASSPGWGGSYNEQFF.

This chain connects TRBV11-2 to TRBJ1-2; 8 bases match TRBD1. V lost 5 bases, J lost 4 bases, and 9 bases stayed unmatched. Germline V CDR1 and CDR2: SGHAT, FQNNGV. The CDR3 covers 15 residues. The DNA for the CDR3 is TGTGCCAGCAGCCTTCACAGGGGGTCCTCCTATGGCTACACCTTC. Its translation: CASSLHRGSSYGYTF.

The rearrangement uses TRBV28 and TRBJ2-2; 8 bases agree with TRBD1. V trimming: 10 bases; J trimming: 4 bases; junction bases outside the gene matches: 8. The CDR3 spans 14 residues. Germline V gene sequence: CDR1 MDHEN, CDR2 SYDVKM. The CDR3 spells CATGDRPITGELFF. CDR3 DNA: TGTGCCACTGGGGACAGGCCTATCACCGGGGAGCTGTTTTTT.

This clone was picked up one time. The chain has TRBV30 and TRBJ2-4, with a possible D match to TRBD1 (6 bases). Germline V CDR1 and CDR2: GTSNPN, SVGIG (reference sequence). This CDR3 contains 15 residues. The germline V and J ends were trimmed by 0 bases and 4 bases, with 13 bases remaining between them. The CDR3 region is CAWSVRDTGKNIQYF. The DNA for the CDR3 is TGTGCCTGGAGTGTACGGGATACAGGGAAAAACATTCAGTACTTC. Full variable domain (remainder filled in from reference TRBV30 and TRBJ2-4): SQTIHQWPATLVQPVGSPLSLECTVEGTSNPNLYWYRQAAGRGLQLLFYSVGIGQISSEVPQNLSASRPQDRQFILSSKKLLLSDSGFYLCAWSVRDTGKNIQYFGAGTRLSVL.